This T cell receptor beta chain originates from a study of Graves' ophthalmopathy and Graves' hyperthyroidism. Turning to the study itself: Hyperthyroidism was considered stable when no ophthalmopathy appeared within 18 months of follow-up. Regarding the study as a whole: Most thyroid clonotypes with frequency above 0.001 were detected in blood too. Its predictions of ophthalmopathy progression gave the model approximately 65% sensitivity and almost 75% specificity.

This clonotype was seen at least ten times. Its specificity is not known. The sequenced template was RNA, covering the TCR beta CDR3 region. Following a first-round RT-PCR that used HTBI primers, a second-round multiplex PCR was carried out. MiXCR was run by TCRdb on the multiplex PCR reads, yielding one entry per CDR3 protein. The sample yields some 1.1 million distinct CDR3 sequences, less than 45% seen once. Orbital computed tomography, together with clinical symptoms, serum thyroxine, TRAb and thyroid ultrasound, was used for diagnosis. V was trimmed by 4 bases and J by 1 base, leaving 7 bases between them. The CDR3 consists of 13 residues. Germline CDR1 is SGHVS and CDR2 is FQNEAQ.

The sequence derives from an adult man with Graves' hyperthyroidism. Specimen: peripheral blood or thyroid tissue (not recorded which). This chain links TRBV7-8 with TRBJ1-1; TRBD1 might be the D (6 bases). CDR3 nucleotide sequence: TGTGCCAGCAGCTCACAGGGGAACACTGAAGCTTTCTTT. Its protein is CASSSQGNTEAFF.